These 5 T cell receptor beta chains share one sample of origin, sequenced in a study of human T cells and chemical hapten exposure. Blood, whole and unfractionated, served as the source for total RNA extraction. TCRdb independently ran MiXCR on the 5' RACE reads; one entry per CDR3 protein. The table shows tens of thousands of distinct CDR3 sequences, with approximately 15% occurring only once. The receptors derive from a female donor in good health.

The V gene is TRBV10-1, the J gene TRBJ1-1; weak D call: TRBD1 (5 bases). CDR3 length: 12 amino acids. CDR1 is WNHNN and CDR2 is SYGVQD in the germline V gene (reference sequence). V lost 6 bases, J lost 1 base, and 6 bases lay in between. The CDR3 is CASRDTNTEAFF. The CDR3 DNA reads as TGCGCCAGCAGGGACACGAACACTGAAGCTTTCTTT.

This clonotype was seen a few times. CDR3 amino acids: CSVGQGPRGTDTQYF. The CDR3 nucleotides are TGCAGCGTCGGACAGGGCCCTCGTGGCACAGATACGCAGTATTTT. The chain links TRBV29-1 to TRBJ2-3; TRBD1 matches 8 bases. The CDR3 consists of 15 residues. With V trimmed by 6 bases and J by 1 base, 9 bases remained unmatched. CDR1 is SQVTM and CDR2 is ANQGSEA in the germline V gene.

This rearrangement joins TRBV5-8 to TRBJ1-4, with unresolved D. Germline-derived CDR1 and CDR2 are SGHTS and YDEGEE. CDR3 length: 12 residues. V was shortened by 4 bases and J by 7 bases, with 8 bases between the two germline ends. The CDR3 nucleotides are TGTGCCAGCAGCCTGGACGGTGAAAAACTGTTTTTT. Protein sequence: CASSLDGEKLFF.

The chain has TRBV6-2 or TRBV6-3 and TRBJ1-1; weak D call: TRBD1 (5 bases). This CDR3 contains 15 residues. With 6 bases removed from V and 0 bases from J, the gap between germline ends came to 14 bases. Germline V gives CDR1 MNHEY, CDR2 SVGEGT. The CDR3 region is CASSQDSNLNTEAFF. The CDR3 nucleotides read TGTGCCAGCAGCCAAGACAGTAACCTGAACACTGAAGCTTTCTTT.

This clonotype was seen only a few times. The genes are TRBV5-1 and TRBJ2-5; D gene uncertain. The germline V and J ends were trimmed by 2 bases and 0 bases, with 2 bases remaining between them. The CDR3 has 12 amino acids. Germline V lookup: CDR1 SGHRS, CDR2 YFSETQ. CDR3 in amino acids: CASSFYQETQYF. Written as DNA, the CDR3 is TGCGCCAGCAGCTTTTACCAAGAGACCCAGTACTTC.